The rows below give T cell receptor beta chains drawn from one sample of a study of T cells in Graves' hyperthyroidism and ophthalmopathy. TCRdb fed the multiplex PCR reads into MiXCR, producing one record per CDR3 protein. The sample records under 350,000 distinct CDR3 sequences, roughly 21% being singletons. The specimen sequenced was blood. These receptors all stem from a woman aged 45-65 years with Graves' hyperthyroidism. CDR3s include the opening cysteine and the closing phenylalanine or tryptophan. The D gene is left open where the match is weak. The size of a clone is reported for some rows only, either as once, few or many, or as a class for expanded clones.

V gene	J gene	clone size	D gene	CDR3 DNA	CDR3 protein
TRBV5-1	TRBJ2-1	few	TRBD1	TGCGCCAGCAGCTTTGGGGACAGGGACAATGAGCAGTTCTTC	CASSFGDRDNEQFF
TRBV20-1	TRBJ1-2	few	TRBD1	TGCAGTGCTACGCCAGGGGGTGCGCTTGATGGCTACACCTTC	CSATPGGALDGYTF
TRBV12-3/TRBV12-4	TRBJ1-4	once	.	TGTGCCAGCAGTTTATCCATTAATGAAAAACTGTTTTTT	CASSLSINEKLFF
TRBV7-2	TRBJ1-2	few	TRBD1	TGTGCCAGCAGCCACTATTCGGACAGGGGGAAGGATGGCTACACCTTC	CASSHYSDRGKDGYTF
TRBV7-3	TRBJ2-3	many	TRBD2	TGTGCCAGCAGCTTAGAGCTAGCGGGGGGCACAGATACGCAGTATTTT	CASSLELAGGTDTQYF
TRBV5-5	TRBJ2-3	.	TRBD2	TGTGCCAGCAGCATCGAACTAGCGGGGGGCCGAGATACGCAGTATTTT	CASSIELAGGRDTQYF
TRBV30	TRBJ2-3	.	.	TGTGCCTGGGGTTCGGGGTGGGGAGATACGCAGTATTTT	CAWGSGWGDTQYF
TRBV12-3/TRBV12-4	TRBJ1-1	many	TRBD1	TGTGCCAGCAGTTGGGACAGGGGCGACACTGAAGCTTTCTTT	CASSWDRGDTEAFF
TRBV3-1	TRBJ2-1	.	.	TGTGCCAGCAGACCAAGCGGGCTAGGCTACAATGAGCAGTTCTTC	CASRPSGLGYNEQFF
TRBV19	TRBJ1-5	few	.	TGTGCCAGTAGTAGGAGGGGGGAACAGCCCCAGCATTTT	CASSRRGEQPQHF
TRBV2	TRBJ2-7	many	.	TGTGCCACGGGGACTTACGAGCAGTACTTC	CATGTYEQYF
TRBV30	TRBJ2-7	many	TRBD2	TGTGCCTGGAGTCAAGAGTTAGGACTAGCGGGAGTCTCTCGGGGGTACGAGCAGTACTTC	CAWSQELGLAGVSRGYEQYF
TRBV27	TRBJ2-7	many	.	TGTGCCAGCGCTAGGACAGCAAACGAGCAGTACTTC	CASARTANEQYF
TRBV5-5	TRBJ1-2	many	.	TGTGCCAGCAGCTTGGGACATCGAAGTAACTATGGCTACACCTTC	CASSLGHRSNYGYTF
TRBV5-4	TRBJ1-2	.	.	TGTGCCAGCAGCCCCCGGGGCGCAGGCTCCTATGGCTACACCTTC	CASSPRGAGSYGYTF
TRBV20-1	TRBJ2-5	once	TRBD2	TGCAGTGCTGGAGTTAGCGGGAGGGGAGAGACCCAGTACTTC	CSAGVSGRGETQYF
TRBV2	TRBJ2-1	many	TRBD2	TGTGCCAGCAGCGTCTCACGGGGGGGAATGTATGAGCAGTTCTTC	CASSVSRGGMYEQFF
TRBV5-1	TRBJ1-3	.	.	TGCGCCAGCAGCTTGGATGCAGGGACCGGAAACACCATATATTTT	CASSLDAGTGNTIYF
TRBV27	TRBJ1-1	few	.	TGTGCCAGCAGTTTCACGTACGGGGGTCCCGTGAACACTGAAGCTTTCTTT	CASSFTYGGPVNTEAFF
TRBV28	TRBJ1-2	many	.	TGTGCCAGCAGTTTACATCAGGGCTTTGCGGACTATGGCTACACCTTC	CASSLHQGFADYGYTF
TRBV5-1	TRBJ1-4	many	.	TGCGCCAGCAGCTCGGGCCGGACTAATGAAAAACTGTTTTTT	CASSSGRTNEKLFF
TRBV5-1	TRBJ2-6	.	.	TGCGCCAGCAGCTTGGTATCGGGAGCGGCCAACGTCCTGACTTTC	CASSLVSGAANVLTF
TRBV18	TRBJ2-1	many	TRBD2	TGTGCCAGCTCACCTCTAGCGGGAGAGGTTGAGCAGTTCTTC	CASSPLAGEVEQFF
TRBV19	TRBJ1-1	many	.	TGTGCCAGTAGTACCCCCAGCCGGCCACCCATGAACACTGAAGCTTTCTTT	CASSTPSRPPMNTEAFF
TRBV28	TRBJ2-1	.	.	TGTGCCAGCAGTCCCGGGGGTGGGTACAATGAGCAGTTCTTC	CASSPGGGYNEQFF
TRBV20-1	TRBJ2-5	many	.	TGCAGTGCTAGGGGCCCCGGGACCGAGTACTTC	CSARGPGTEYF
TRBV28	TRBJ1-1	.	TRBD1	TGTGCCAGCGGGGGGACAGGCCGCACTGAAGCTTTCTTT	CASGGTGRTEAFF
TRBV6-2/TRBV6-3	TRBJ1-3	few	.	TGTGCCAGCAGTTACGCCAGGGGTCCTGGAAACACCATATATTTT	CASSYARGPGNTIYF
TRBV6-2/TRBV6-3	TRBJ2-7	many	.	TGTGCCAGCAGTTACGGTACGGGGCGCGAGCAGTACTTC	CASSYGTGREQYF
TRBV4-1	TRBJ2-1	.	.	TGCGCCAGCAGCCTCATTCGGGGACTTTACAATGAGCAGTTCTTC	CASSLIRGLYNEQFF
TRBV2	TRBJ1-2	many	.	TGTGCCAGCAGAGCGGCCCTGGTCAGCAAGAACTATGGCTACACCTTC	CASRAALVSKNYGYTF
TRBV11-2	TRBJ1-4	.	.	TGTGCCAGCAGCCCAGCCATTGCAACTAATGAAAAACTGTTTTTT	CASSPAIATNEKLFF
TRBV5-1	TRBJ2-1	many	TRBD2	TGCGCCAGCAGCTTGGGGGGCCTTGCGGGGGGGCCACGGCTTGAGCAGTTCTTC	CASSLGGLAGGPRLEQFF
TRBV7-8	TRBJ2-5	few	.	TGTGCCAGCAGCTTAACTCGGTTTAGCGAGGCGACCCAGTACTTC	CASSLTRFSEATQYF
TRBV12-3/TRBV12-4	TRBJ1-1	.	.	TGTGCCAGCACCGGACGGAGGAACACTGAAGCTTTCTTT	CASTGRRNTEAFF
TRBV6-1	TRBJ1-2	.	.	TGTGCCAGCGGTTTTGGCAGGTCCCTAAGGAATGGCTACACCTTC	CASGFGRSLRNGYTF
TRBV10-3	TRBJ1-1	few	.	TGTGCCATCAGTATAACAGTGAACACTGAAGCTTTCTTT	CAISITVNTEAFF
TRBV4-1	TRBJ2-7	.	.	TGCGCCAGCAGCCAAGGACGGACGACCTACGAGCAGTACTTC	CASSQGRTTYEQYF
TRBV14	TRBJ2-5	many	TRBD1	TGTGCCAGCAGCCAACCGACAGGGTTCGAGACCCAGTACTTC	CASSQPTGFETQYF
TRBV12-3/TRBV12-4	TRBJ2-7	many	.	TGTGCCAGTACCCGTGGCGGGCAGACGTACGAGCAGTACTTC	CASTRGGQTYEQYF
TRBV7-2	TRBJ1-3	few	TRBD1	TGTGCCAGCAGCCCACACAGGGGTGGAAACACCATATATTTT	CASSPHRGGNTIYF
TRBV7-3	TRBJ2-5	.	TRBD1	TGTGCCAGCAGCTACTCCGGGACAGAACAAGAGACCCAGTACTTC	CASSYSGTEQETQYF
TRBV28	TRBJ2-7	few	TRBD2	TGTGCCAGCACGCCATCTCGGGGGAGGGCCCACGAGCAGTACTTC	CASTPSRGRAHEQYF
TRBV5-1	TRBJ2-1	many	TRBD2	TGCGCCAGCAGCCCGGGACTAGCCTCCTACAATGAGCAGTTCTTC	CASSPGLASYNEQFF
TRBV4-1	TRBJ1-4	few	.	TGCGCCAGCAGCCAAGGGCAGAGAGGGGAAAAACTGTTTTTT	CASSQGQRGEKLFF
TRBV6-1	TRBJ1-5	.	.	TGTGCCAGTGGGCAACTATTCAATCAGCCCCAGCATTTT	CASGQLFNQPQHF
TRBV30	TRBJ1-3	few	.	TGTGCCTGGAGTAGCGGGTCTGGAAACACCACATATTTT	CAWSSGSGNTTYF
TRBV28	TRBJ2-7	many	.	TGTGCCAGCATCCGTGGGGGGCTTCGGGAGCAGTACTTC	CASIRGGLREQYF
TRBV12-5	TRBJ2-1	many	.	TGTGCTAGTGGTTTGGGGGCAACACGAAATGAGCAGTTCTTC	CASGLGATRNEQFF